The 9 T cell receptor beta chains given below trace back to one sample, sequenced in a study of T cell repertoires in cytomegalovirus infection. TCRdb re-called the reads with MiXCR, one entry per CDR3 protein. The data show 300,000 or so distinct CDR3 sequences, about 25% seen once. The sample taken for sequencing was PBMCs. These receptors all come from a human donor in good health (CMV status not recorded). Some clones in this sample may be carry-over from other donors' samples.

This clonotype was counted only a few times. CDR3 coding DNA: TGTGCCAGCAGCTTGTTGCGGGGGCTCACAGATACGCAGTATTTT. Protein product: CASSLLRGLTDTQYF. The J gene is TRBJ2-3, the V gene TRBV11-2, with a tentative D call TRBD2 (7 bases). Between the trimmed V and J ends, which lost 3 bases and 2 bases, there was a span of 12 bases. The germline V gene encodes CDR1 SGHAT and CDR2 FQNNGV. There are 15 residues in the CDR3.

V gene TRBV2 combines with J gene TRBJ1-4, with 9 nucleotides matching TRBD1. CDR1 is SNHLY and CDR2 is FYNNEI in the germline V gene. The CDR3 spans 16 residues. With 6 bases clipped from V and 2 bases from J, the junction kept 7 bases outside the gene matches. The CDR3 sequence is CASRVGTGHTNEKLFF. The CDR3 DNA reads as TGTGCCAGCAGGGTCGGGACAGGGCATACTAATGAAAAACTGTTTTTT.

Here the CDR3 reads CASSLGEDTQYF. The CDR3, as DNA: TGCGCCAGCAGCTTGGGTGAGGATACGCAGTATTTT. This rearrangement joins TRBV5-1 to TRBJ2-3; D is undetermined. The CDR3 length is 12 residues. Germline CDR1 SGHRS, CDR2 YFSETQ. V lost 0 bases and J lost 6, with 5 bases in between.

The chain has TRBV7-6 and TRBJ2-2; 7 bases are shared with TRBD2. The V gene end was trimmed by 2 bases and the J gene end by 0 bases; junction bases not matched to a gene: 6. This CDR3 has 17 residues. Looked up from germline, CDR1 is SGHVS and CDR2 is FNYEAQ. The CDR3 protein is CASSLLGRESNTGELFF. CDR3 DNA: TGTGCCAGCAGCTTACTTGGGCGGGAGTCGAACACCGGGGAGCTGTTTTTT.

This clonotype occurred many times. This chain links TRBV7-2 with TRBJ2-7, with D possibly matching TRBD1 (5 bases). Germline assignment: CDR1 SGHTA and CDR2 FQGNSA. The CDR3 spans 15 residues. V lost 2 bases and J lost 3, with 14 bases in between. The CDR3 sequence: CASSLFKGSYYEQYF. The DNA for the CDR3 is TGTGCCAGCAGCTTATTTAAGGGGTCATACTACGAGCAGTACTTC.

This clonotype was seen ten or more times. This chain uses TRBV5-4 with TRBJ2-7; 7 bases fit TRBD1. The CDR3 contains 16 residues. The V gene's germline CDR1 is SGHNT and CDR2 YYREEE (reference sequence). V lost 4 bases to trimming and J lost 3 bases; unmatched junction nucleotides: 13. CDR3 sequence: CASSRRTGLMFYEQYF. In DNA, the CDR3 is TGTGCCAGCAGCCGCCGGACAGGATTAATGTTCTACGAGCAGTACTTC.

This clonotype has more than one count but fewer than ten. The rearrangement joins TRBV7-9 to TRBJ2-3, with unresolved D. Germline-derived CDR1 and CDR2 are SEHNR and FQNEAQ (reference sequence). This CDR3 is built from 15 residues. The V and J ends lost 1 base and 6 bases respectively, with 14 bases between them. Here the CDR3 DNA reads TGTGCCAGCAGCTTAGGCGAGGCCTACCGGGATACGCAGTATTTT. This gives the protein CASSLGEAYRDTQYF.

CDR3 nucleotides: TGTGCCACCAGCACCGCGGCAGGTCAGCCCCAGCATTTT. This translates into CATSTAAGQPQHF. The genes are TRBV15 and TRBJ1-5, with no clear D. Trimming took off 4 bases at V and 6 bases at J, with 10 bases between the two ends. The CDR3 runs to 13 residues. Germline CDR1 reads LNHNV; CDR2 reads YYDKDF (reference sequence). The entire variable domain, with the rest obtained from reference TRBV15 and TRBJ1-5, is as follows: DAMVIQNPRYQVTQFGKPVTLSCSQTLNHNVMYWYQQKSSQAPKLLFHYYDKDFNNEADTPDNFQSRRPNTSFCFLDIRSPGLGDTAMYLCATSTAAGQPQHFGDGTRLSIL.

This clonotype was observed a handful of times. The genes are TRBV2 and TRBJ2-7, with unresolved D. CDR3 length equals 13 residues. Germline CDR1 reads SNHLY; CDR2 reads FYNNEI. The ends were cut back, 7 bases at V and 5 bases at J, with 15 bases in the middle. CDR3 bases: TGTGCCAGCATCAAAGGGTGGGTCAACGAGCAGTACTTC. Encoded protein: CASIKGWVNEQYF.